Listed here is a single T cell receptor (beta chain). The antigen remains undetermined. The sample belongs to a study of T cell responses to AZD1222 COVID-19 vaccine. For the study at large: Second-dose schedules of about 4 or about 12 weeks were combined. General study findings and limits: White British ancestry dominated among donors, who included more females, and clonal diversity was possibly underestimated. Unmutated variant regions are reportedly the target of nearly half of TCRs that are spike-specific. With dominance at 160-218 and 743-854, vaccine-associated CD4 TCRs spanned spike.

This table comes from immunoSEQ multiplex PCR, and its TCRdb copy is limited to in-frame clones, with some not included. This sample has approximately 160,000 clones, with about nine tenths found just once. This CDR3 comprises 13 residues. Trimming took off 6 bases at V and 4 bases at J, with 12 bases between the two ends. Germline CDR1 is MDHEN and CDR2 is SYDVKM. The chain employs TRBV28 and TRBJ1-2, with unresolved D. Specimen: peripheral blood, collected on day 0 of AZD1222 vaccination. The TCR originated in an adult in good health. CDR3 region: CASSLLVSYGYTF. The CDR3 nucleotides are TGTGCCAGCAGCCTCTTGGTGAGCTATGGCTACACCTTC.